Listed below are T cell receptor beta chains from one sample, sequenced in a study of T cells in Graves' hyperthyroidism and ophthalmopathy. TCRdb reprocessed the multiplex PCR reads via MiXCR and lists one record per CDR3 protein. The sample includes roughly 710,000 distinct CDR3 sequences, about 35% of them seen just once. Sequencing used blood. These receptors all stem from a woman aged 40 to 49 with Graves' hyperthyroidism. The CDR3 runs from the conserved cysteine through the conserved F or W. A D gene is named only where the DNA matches it firmly. Not every row has a clone size; where given, it reads once, few, many or a size class.

few,TRBV7-9,NA,TRBJ2-7,CASSLGQDPSYEQYF,TGTGCCAGCAGCTTAGGACAGGACCCCTCCTACGAGCAGTACTTC
NA,TRBV20-1,TRBD2,TRBJ2-5,CSPWGLAGAETQYF,TGCAGCCCTTGGGGACTAGCGGGGGCTGAGACCCAGTACTTC
NA,TRBV6-5,NA,TRBJ1-2,CASSYGDGMYGYTF,TGTGCCAGCAGTTACGGGGACGGCATGTATGGCTACACCTTC
NA,TRBV20-1,NA,TRBJ1-6,CSATGDGNSPLHF,TGCAGTGCCACGGGGGACGGAAATTCACCCCTCCACTTT
NA,TRBV10-2,NA,TRBJ2-7,CASSLESLIADGGQYF,TGTGCCAGCAGCCTAGAATCCCTTATAGCGGACGGAGGACAGTACTTC
NA,TRBV5-5,NA,TRBJ2-7,CASSFLPGTYEQYF,TGTGCCAGCAGCTTTTTACCAGGAACCTACGAGCAGTACTTC
NA,TRBV10-1,NA,TRBJ2-3,CASRRMTPRGDTQYF,TGCGCCAGCAGAAGAATGACACCTCGGGGCGATACGCAGTATTTT
few,TRBV14,NA,TRBJ2-5,CASSQVAGLQETQYF,TGTGCCAGCAGCCAAGTCGCGGGGTTACAAGAGACCCAGTACTTC
NA,TRBV20-1,TRBD2,TRBJ2-7,CSADAGTSGPRSYEQYF,TGCAGTGCCGATGCAGGGACTAGCGGACCTAGATCCTACGAGCAGTACTTC
NA,TRBV6-5,TRBD1,TRBJ2-3,CASSHGQGDTDTQYF,TGTGCCAGCAGCCACGGACAGGGGGACACAGATACGCAGTATTTT
NA,TRBV7-7,TRBD2,TRBJ2-7,CASSPTSGSTHEQYF,TGTGCTAGCAGCCCCACTAGCGGGAGCACCCACGAGCAGTACTTC
NA,TRBV6-1,TRBD2,TRBJ2-7,CASRGLADSYEQYF,TGTGCCAGCCGAGGACTAGCGGACTCCTACGAGCAGTACTTC
NA,TRBV6-1,NA,TRBJ1-6,CASSDRGGSSYNSPLHF,TGTGCCAGCAGTGATAGGGGGGGGAGCTCCTATAATTCACCCCTCCACTTT
few,TRBV6-5,NA,TRBJ1-6,CASRDGLGSYNSPLHF,TGTGCCAGCAGGGACGGCTTGGGCTCCTATAATTCACCCCTCCACTTT
many,TRBV10-1,NA,TRBJ1-1,CASSEGRMNTEAFF,TGCGCCAGCAGTGAGGGACGGATGAACACTGAAGCTTTCTTT
NA,TRBV20-1,NA,TRBJ1-1,CSAEATAEYYTEAFF,TGCAGTGCCGAAGCGACAGCGGAATATTACACTGAAGCTTTCTTT
NA,TRBV12-5,TRBD1,TRBJ2-2,CASGLVSGGAGNAGELFF,TGTGCTAGTGGTTTGGTATCAGGGGGCGCGGGGAACGCCGGGGAGCTGTTTTTT
NA,TRBV20-1,TRBD2,TRBJ2-5,CSAMGLAGRTQYF,TGCAGTGCTATGGGGCTAGCGGGAAGGACCCAGTACTTC
once,TRBV6-1,NA,TRBJ2-6,CASRGGWGSGANVLAF,NA
many,TRBV7-9,NA,TRBJ2-5,CASSRSGAETQYF,TGTGCCAGCAGCCGCTCGGGGGCGGAGACCCAGTACTTC
NA,TRBV12-3/TRBV12-4,TRBD1,TRBJ2-2,CASSPGTGDTGELFF,TGTGCCAGCAGTCCCGGGACAGGGGACACCGGGGAGCTGTTTTTT
few,TRBV11-3,NA,TRBJ2-5,CASSSYRDGGWETQYF,TGTGCCAGCAGCTCTTACAGGGACGGAGGGTGGGAGACCCAGTACTTC
many,TRBV25-1,NA,TRBJ2-7,CASSESDRTYEQYF,TGTGCCAGCAGTGAATCCGACAGGACCTACGAGCAGTACTTC
many,TRBV2,TRBD1,TRBJ1-5,CASQQGEVRNQPQHF,TGTGCCAGCCAACAGGGGGAAGTTCGCAATCAGCCCCAGCATTTT
many,TRBV7-9,NA,TRBJ1-2,CASSLSGVLYGYTF,TGTGCCAGCAGCTTATCAGGGGTCCTCTATGGCTACACCTTC
NA,TRBV6-5,TRBD1,TRBJ1-1,CASMFDRGRRGTEAFF,TGTGCCAGCATGTTTGACAGGGGGCGTAGGGGTACTGAAGCTTTCTTT
NA,TRBV10-1,NA,TRBJ2-7,CASRTGFRDYEQYF,TGCGCCAGCAGAACAGGGTTTCGGGACTACGAGCAGTACTTC
few,TRBV19,NA,TRBJ1-5,CASSIDAGTSNQPQHF,TGTGCCAGTAGTATAGACGCAGGGACCAGCAATCAGCCCCAGCATTTT
many,TRBV11-3,NA,TRBJ1-3,CASSFEGTGNTIYF,TGTGCCAGCAGCTTTGAAGGGACTGGAAACACCATATATTTT
NA,TRBV6-1,NA,TRBJ2-7,CASRPGGASYEQYF,TGTGCCAGCAGACCGGGCGGGGCCTCCTACGAGCAGTACTTC
few,TRBV6-6,NA,TRBJ2-7,CASTDAHEQYF,TGTGCCAGCACCGACGCCCACGAGCAGTACTTC
many,TRBV7-9,NA,TRBJ2-5,CASRSRAWSVKETQYF,TGTGCCAGCAGGTCGAGGGCGTGGAGCGTCAAAGAGACCCAGTACTTC
NA,TRBV12-3/TRBV12-4,TRBD1,TRBJ1-1,CASGAGGTGFF,TGTGCCAGCGGGGCAGGGGGAACAGGTTTCTTT
many,TRBV20-1,TRBD2,TRBJ2-5,CSAREPRGGLKTQYF,TGCAGTGCTAGAGAACCACGGGGGGGCCTAAAGACCCAGTACTTC
NA,TRBV5-5,NA,TRBJ1-2,CASSLTESYGYTF,TGTGCCAGCAGCTTAACAGAAAGCTATGGCTACACCTTC
NA,TRBV29-1,TRBD1,TRBJ1-1,CSLQGVGTEAFF,TGCAGCTTACAGGGGGTCGGAACTGAAGCTTTCTTT
NA,TRBV29-1,TRBD1,TRBJ1-2,CSSRGQGNYGYTF,TGCAGCTCTAGGGGACAGGGGAACTATGGCTACACCTTC
NA,TRBV11-2,NA,TRBJ1-1,CASSFIVEGEAFF,TGTGCCAGCAGCTTCATTGTGGAGGGTGAAGCTTTCTTT
NA,TRBV6-2/TRBV6-3,NA,TRBJ1-5,CASSYHGASNQPQHF,TGTGCCAGCAGTTACCATGGGGCGTCAAATCAGCCCCAGCATTTT
NA,TRBV7-9,NA,TRBJ2-6,CASSLSSGATEAF,TGTGCCAGCAGCTTATCTTCGGGGGCGACTGAAGCTTTC
many,TRBV7-9,NA,TRBJ1-2,CASSFSTPSDGYTF,TGTGCCAGCAGCTTTTCAACACCATCGGATGGCTACACCTTC
few,TRBV7-9,NA,TRBJ2-5,CASSPRQYQETQYF,TGTGCCAGCAGCCCCCGACAGTACCAAGAGACCCAGTACTTC
NA,TRBV2,TRBD1,TRBJ2-7,CASSEHYGTGGHEQYF,TGTGCCAGCAGCGAGCATTACGGGACAGGGGGCCACGAGCAGTACTTC
NA,TRBV6-5,TRBD1,TRBJ1-5,CASSSHLEGTGEYSNQPQHF,TGTGCCAGCAGTTCCCATTTAGAAGGGACAGGAGAATATAGCAATCAGCCCCAGCATTTT
NA,TRBV25-1,NA,TRBJ1-6,CASSPGLGNSPLHF,TGTGCCAGCAGCCCCGGACTAGGTAATTCACCCCTCCACTTT